The clone carrying this T cell receptor (beta chain) appeared a few times. Antigen: not known. The CDR3 is 15 residues long. Germline V CDR1 and CDR2: LGHNT, FRNRAP. Deletions cut 1 base from V and 1 base from J, with 10 bases between. The sample originates from a study of identical twins. Study findings and constraints: Conclusions were drawn cross-sectionally by statistical analysis, without following the same donors. For out-of-frame beta sequences, excess twin sharing was weaker.

A universal primer site was created by template switching, with the cDNA bearing unique molecular identifiers. MiXCR, run by TCRdb on the 5' RACE reads, gives a single entry per CDR3 protein. The table has some 590,000 distinct CDR3 sequences, more than 9% seen once. These data were likewise used in another study, on yellow fever vaccine responses in identical twins. That paper notes: Twins reportedly appeared to share part of their vaccine T cell response while keeping part individual.

The receptor's source is a young woman in good health. The sequencing input was PBMCs. The chain couples TRBV12-5 to TRBJ2-5, with a weak D call TRBD1 (6 bases). CDR3 sequence: CASGLATGSQETQYF. In nucleotides, the CDR3 is TGTGCTAGTGGTTTGGCTACAGGGTCCCAAGAGACCCAGTACTTC.